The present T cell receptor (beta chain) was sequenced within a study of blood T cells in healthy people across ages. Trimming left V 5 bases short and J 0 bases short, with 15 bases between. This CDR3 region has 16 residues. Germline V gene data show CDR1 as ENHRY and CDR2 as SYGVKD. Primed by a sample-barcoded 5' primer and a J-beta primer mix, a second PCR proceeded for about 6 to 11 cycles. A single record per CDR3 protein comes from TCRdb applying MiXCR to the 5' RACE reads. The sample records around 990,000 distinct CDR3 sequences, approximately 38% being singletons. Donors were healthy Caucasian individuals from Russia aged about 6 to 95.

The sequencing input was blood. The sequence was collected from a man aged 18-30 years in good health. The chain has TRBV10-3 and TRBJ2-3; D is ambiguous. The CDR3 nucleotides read TGTGCCATCAGTAGCGATGGATACCTTAGCACAGATACGCAGTATTTT. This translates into CAISSDGYLSTDTQYF.